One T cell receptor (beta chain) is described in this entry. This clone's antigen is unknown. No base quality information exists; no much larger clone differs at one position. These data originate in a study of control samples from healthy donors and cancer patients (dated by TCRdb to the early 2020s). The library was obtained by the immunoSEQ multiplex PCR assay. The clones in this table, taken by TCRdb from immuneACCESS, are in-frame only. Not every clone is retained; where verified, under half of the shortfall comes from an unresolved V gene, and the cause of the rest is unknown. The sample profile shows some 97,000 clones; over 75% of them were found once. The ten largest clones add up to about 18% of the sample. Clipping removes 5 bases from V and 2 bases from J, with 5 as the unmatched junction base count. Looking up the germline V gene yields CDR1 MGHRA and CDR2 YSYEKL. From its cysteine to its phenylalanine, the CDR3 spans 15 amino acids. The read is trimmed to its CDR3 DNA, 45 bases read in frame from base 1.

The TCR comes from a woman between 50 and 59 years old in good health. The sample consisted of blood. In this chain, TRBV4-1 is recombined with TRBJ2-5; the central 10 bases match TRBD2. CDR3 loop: CASSTRTSGQETQYF. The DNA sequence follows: TGCGCCAGCAGCACCCGGACTAGCGGACAAGAGACCCAGTACTTC.